The entry below describes one T cell receptor beta chain. Its target antigen remains unknown. Base qualities are not recorded, but no much larger clone differs from it by a single base. This specimen comes from a study of control samples from healthy donors and cancer patients (dated by TCRdb to the early 2020s). Via the germline V gene, CDR1 is SGHVT and CDR2 SQSDAQ. Compared with germline, V lacks 5 bases and J lacks 5 bases; bases without a gene match: 15. From its cysteine to its phenylalanine, the CDR3 spans 17 amino acids. The read is trimmed to its CDR3 DNA, 51 bases read in frame from base 1. Libraries were constructed by the immunoSEQ multiplex PCR assay. As stored in TCRdb, this immuneACCESS dataset retains in-frame rearrangements with V and J assigned. A fraction of the clones does not appear; measured against another copy, unresolved V genes explain less than half of the discrepancy, and the remainder lacks a known reason. Present in this sample are under 150,000 clones, around nine tenths of which were seen just once. The ten biggest clones cover more than 6.5% of the sample.

The sample taken for sequencing was blood. Here the chain combines TRBV7-4 and TRBJ1-3, with 7 central nucleotides matching TRBD1. The receptor was isolated from a man aged 40-50 years in good health. The nucleotides are TGTGCCAGCAGCCGAGGCGACGACAGGGTAAGAAGAAACACCATATATTTT. Its amino acids are CASSRGDDRVRRNTIYF.